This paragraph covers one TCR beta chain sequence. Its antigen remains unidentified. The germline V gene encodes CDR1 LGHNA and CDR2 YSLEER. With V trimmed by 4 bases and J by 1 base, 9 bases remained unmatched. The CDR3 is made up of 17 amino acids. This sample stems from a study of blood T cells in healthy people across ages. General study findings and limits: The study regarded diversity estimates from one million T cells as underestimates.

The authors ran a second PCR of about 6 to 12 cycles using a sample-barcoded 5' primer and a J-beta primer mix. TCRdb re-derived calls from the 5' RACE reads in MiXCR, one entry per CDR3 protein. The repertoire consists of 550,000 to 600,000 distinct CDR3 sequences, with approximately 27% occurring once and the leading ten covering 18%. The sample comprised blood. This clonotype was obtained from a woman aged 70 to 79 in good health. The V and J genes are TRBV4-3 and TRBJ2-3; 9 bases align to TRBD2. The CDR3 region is CASSLGRGGLGTDTQYF. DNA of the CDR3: TGCGCCAGCAGCCTGGGGCGGGGGGGCCTTGGCACAGATACGCAGTATTTT.